This T cell receptor beta chain was documented in a study of T cell clusters in autoimmune cytopenias. TRB was amplified by touch-down multiplex PCR, primer pools A and B combined. With the multiplex PCR reads reprocessed, TCRdb shows one record per CDR3 protein and no DNA. Its table lists about 6,100 distinct CDR3 sequences. TRB amplification used approximately 250 ng of peripheral blood genomic DNA. The germline CDR1 and CDR2 sequences are MNHNS and SASEGT. The CDR3 runs to 15 residues. The data also belong to a second study, concerning T cell repertoires in aging, cancer and after chemotherapy. That work states: Roughly 9.3 million TCR reads made up the full dataset.

The chain joins TRBV6-1 to TRBJ2-5; checking the TCRdb D call of TRBD1 is not possible without DNA. This sequence originates from a human donor in good health. The source material was peripheral blood. This chain's CDR3 is CASSVPGQIQETQYF.